This is a list of T cell receptor beta chains from one sample in a study of blood T cells in healthy people across ages. TCRdb re-derived calls from the 5' RACE reads in MiXCR, one entry per CDR3 protein. The sample lists 2 million or so distinct CDR3 sequences, just under 50% seen once, with roughly 2% in the top ten. Sequencing used blood. The receptors were sampled from a woman aged 40 to 49 in good health. Both conserved end residues are part of each CDR3. A D gene is named only where the DNA matches it firmly. Clone size, where shown, is once, few, many, or a class for clones that have expanded.

CDR3,V,size,J,D
CASSLSATGTYEQYF,TRBV28,.,TRBJ2-7,TRBD1
CASSSLAGGGSYEQYF,TRBV28,once,TRBJ2-7,TRBD2
CSVEGSASTQYNEQYF,TRBV29-1,.,.,.
CWTGGFPGETQYF,TRBV28,few,TRBJ2-5,TRBD1
CASSLAGRMLTDTQYF,TRBV12-3/TRBV12-4,.,TRBJ2-3,.
CASSPHRGLSYNEQFF,TRBV7-3,.,TRBJ2-1,TRBD1
CSVGGGYGYNEQFF,TRBV29-1,.,TRBJ2-1,.
CASSPDREGTDTQYF,TRBV12-3/TRBV12-4,.,TRBJ2-3,.
CASSTSGTEASYEQYF,TRBV21-1,.,TRBJ2-7,.
CASSGRFPDTQYF,TRBV25-1,.,TRBJ2-3,.
CSARVPSGGNEQYF,TRBV20-1,.,.,TRBD2
CSANDRFLAKNIQYF,TRBV20-1,.,TRBJ2-4,.
CATSDLAGTGPKETQYF,TRBV24-1,few,TRBJ2-5,TRBD1
CASSPHRGSYGYTF,TRBV6-5,.,TRBJ1-2,TRBD1
CASSPPMNRGQATQYF,TRBV18,few,TRBJ2-3,TRBD1
CASSLQGAGYTF,TRBV12-3/TRBV12-4,.,TRBJ1-2,TRBD1
CASSLAYRETQYF,TRBV7-9,.,.,.
CASSYSLAGGNNEQYF,TRBV6-2/TRBV6-3,.,TRBJ2-5,TRBD2
CATSRDRGRRRNEQFF,TRBV15,.,TRBJ2-1,.
CASSVQGTGEQYF,TRBV7-9,few,.,.
CASTLTGGYTEAFF,TRBV6-6,.,TRBJ1-1,TRBD1
CSAREGGRVQNEQFF,TRBV20-1,.,TRBJ2-1,TRBD1
CASSQPHTVQAGSETQYF,TRBV14,once,.,TRBD2
CSVEKGGVSYNEQFF,TRBV29-1,.,TRBJ2-1,TRBD2
CATSDPGQGRHEQYF,TRBV24-1,.,TRBJ2-7,TRBD1
CASSLGPGGSYNEQFF,TRBV7-6,.,TRBJ2-1,TRBD2
CSGVPIQGLEQFF,TRBV20-1,few,TRBJ2-1,.
CATGPGPRGEKLFF,TRBV6-5,.,TRBJ1-4,.
CAISRGPQETQYF,TRBV10-3,once,.,TRBD1
CASSLRPRGETQYF,TRBV27,once,TRBJ2-5,.
CIARGRESYEQFF,TRBV20-1,.,TRBJ2-1,.
CASSLDSQRETQYF,TRBV5-1,.,TRBJ2-5,.
CASSSGFGETQFF,TRBV7-6,.,TRBJ2-1,.
CASTSRDSSYEQYF,TRBV6-2/TRBV6-3,.,TRBJ2-7,TRBD1
CASSQDPQYTEAFF,TRBV4-3,.,TRBJ1-1,.
CASSLASNTYNSPLHF,TRBV5-5,.,TRBJ1-6,.
CASSKLPRDTQYF,TRBV6-5,.,TRBJ2-3,.
CSALRTSGGGETQYF,TRBV20-1,.,TRBJ2-5,TRBD2
CATSDARGSYEQFF,TRBV24-1,.,TRBJ2-1,.
CASSYSKHTDTQYF,TRBV6-5,.,TRBJ2-3,.
CASSLGPSVYEQYF,TRBV7-8,.,TRBJ2-7,.
CASSITGTGYNEQFF,TRBV6-5,.,TRBJ2-1,.
CASSESDRGDYGYTF,TRBV5-6,.,TRBJ1-2,TRBD1
CASRARDRAFYEQYF,TRBV6-6,.,TRBJ2-7,TRBD1
CASGVRGARNQPQHF,TRBV14,few,TRBJ1-5,.
CSAPRAGILNEQFF,TRBV20-1,.,TRBJ2-1,.
CASTRALGAKNIQYF,TRBV7-2,few,TRBJ2-4,.
CASSYFPVGREAFF,TRBV6-5,.,TRBJ1-1,.
CASSQEPGSPSTDTQYF,TRBV4-3,few,TRBJ2-3,.
CASSFHPPTSHGYTF,TRBV11-2,.,TRBJ1-2,.
CASSQGAGAKGDTQYF,TRBV4-2,.,TRBJ2-3,TRBD2
CASSDTGYYEQYF,TRBV2,few,TRBJ2-7,.
CSAIEGSQVADTQYF,TRBV20-1,.,TRBJ2-3,.
CASSQRAVTDTQYF,TRBV7-2,few,TRBJ2-3,.
CASSLNIGSKNIQYF,TRBV12-3/TRBV12-4,.,TRBJ2-4,.
CASSPPIAGARDTQYF,TRBV12-3/TRBV12-4,.,TRBJ2-3,TRBD2